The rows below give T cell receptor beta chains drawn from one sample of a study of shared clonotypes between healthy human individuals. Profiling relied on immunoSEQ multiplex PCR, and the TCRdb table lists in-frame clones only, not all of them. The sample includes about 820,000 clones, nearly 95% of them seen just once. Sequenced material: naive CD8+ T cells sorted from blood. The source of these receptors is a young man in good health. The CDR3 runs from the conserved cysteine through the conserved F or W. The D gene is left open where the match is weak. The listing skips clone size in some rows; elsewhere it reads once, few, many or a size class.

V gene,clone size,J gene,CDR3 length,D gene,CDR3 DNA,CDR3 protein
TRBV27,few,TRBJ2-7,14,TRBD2,TGTGCCAGCAGGGGGGGAGGGAGCTCCTACGAGCAGTACTTC,CASRGGGSSYEQYF
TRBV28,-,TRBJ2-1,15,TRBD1,TGTGCCATCCGCCCTGGGACAGCTTCCTACAATGAGCAGTTCTTC,CAIRPGTASYNEQFF
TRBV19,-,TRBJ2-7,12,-,TGTGCCAGTAGGGACAATTCCTACGAGCAGTACTTC,CASRDNSYEQYF
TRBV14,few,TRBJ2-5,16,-,TGTGCCAGCAGCCAAAGCTTGACGGTGTACCAAGAGACCCAGTACTTC,CASSQSLTVYQETQYF
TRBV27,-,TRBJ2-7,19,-,TGTGCCAGCAGTTTCGCAAGCAGGGTCCCGCGCCCCGGGGATTACGAGCAGTACTTC,CASSFASRVPRPGDYEQYF
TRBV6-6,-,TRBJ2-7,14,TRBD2,TGTGCCAGCAGTGGGACTAGCGGCCTCTACGAGCAGTACTTC,CASSGTSGLYEQYF
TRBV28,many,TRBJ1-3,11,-,TGTGCCAGCAGTCTCGGAAACACCATATATTTT,CASSLGNTIYF
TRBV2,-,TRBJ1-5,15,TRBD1,TGTGCCAGCAGTGGAACGGACAGGGACAATCAGCCCCAGCATTTT,CASSGTDRDNQPQHF
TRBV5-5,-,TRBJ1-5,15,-,TGTGCCAGCAGCTTGGCCAGGGCGGGCAATCAGCCCCAGCATTTT,CASSLARAGNQPQHF
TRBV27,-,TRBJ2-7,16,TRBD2,TGTGCCAGCAGTTTACTCCTAGCGGGAGGGCCTCACGAGCAGTACTTC,CASSLLLAGGPHEQYF
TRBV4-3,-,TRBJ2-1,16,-,TGCGCCAGCAGCCAATCAGAGGCTAGTCGCTACAATGAGCAGTTCTTC,CASSQSEASRYNEQFF
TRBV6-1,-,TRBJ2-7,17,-,TGTGCCAGCAGTGAAGGTTCCCCATGGGGGGCCACCTACGAGCAGTACTTC,CASSEGSPWGATYEQYF
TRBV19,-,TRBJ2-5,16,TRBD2,TGTGCCAGTAGTATGGGAGGGGAGGTGATGAGAGAGACCCAGTACTTC,CASSMGGEVMRETQYF
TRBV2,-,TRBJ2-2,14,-,TGTGCCACGGGTGGGGCGGCCAACACCGGGGAGCTGTTTTTT,CATGGAANTGELFF
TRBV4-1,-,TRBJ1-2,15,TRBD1,TGCGCCAGCAGCCAAGTTGAAGGGGGCCGGTATGGCTACACCTTC,CASSQVEGGRYGYTF
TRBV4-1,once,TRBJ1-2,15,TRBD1,TGCGCCAGCAGCCACGGACAGGGCGTTAGCTATGGCTACACCTTC,CASSHGQGVSYGYTF
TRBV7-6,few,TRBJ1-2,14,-,TGTGCCAGCAGCCCCGAGACTCCTAACTATGGCTACACCTTC,CASSPETPNYGYTF
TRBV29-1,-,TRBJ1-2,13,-,TGCAGCACGACGAATATCGGCAACTATGGCTACACCTTC,CSTTNIGNYGYTF
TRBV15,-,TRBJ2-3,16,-,TGTGCCACCAGCAGAACCCGCGCGGAGTCCACAGATACGCAGTATTTT,CATSRTRAESTDTQYF
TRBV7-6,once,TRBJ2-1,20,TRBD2,TGTGCCAGCAGCTCCCTTTTGCGGGAGGGCCCCCTAAGCTCCTACAATGAGCAGTTCTTC,CASSSLLREGPLSSYNEQFF
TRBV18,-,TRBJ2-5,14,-,TGTGCCAGCTCACCACCGGGGACCCCCGAGACCCAGTACTTC,CASSPPGTPETQYF
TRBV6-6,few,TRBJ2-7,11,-,TGTGCCAGCAGTTACTCGAGCGAGCAGTACTTC,CASSYSSEQYF
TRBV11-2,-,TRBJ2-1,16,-,TGTGCCAGCAGCTTAGACCCCCAGCCGGAGAACAATGAGCAGTTCTTC,CASSLDPQPENNEQFF
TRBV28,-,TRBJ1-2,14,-,TGTGCCAGCAGTTTCCGCGGAGTAGGTTATGGCTACACCTTC,CASSFRGVGYGYTF
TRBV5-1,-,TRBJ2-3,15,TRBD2,TGCGCCAGCAGCTTGGTAGCGGGAAACACAGATACGCAGTATTTT,CASSLVAGNTDTQYF
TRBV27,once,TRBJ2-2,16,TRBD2,TGTGCCAGCAGTTTAGAACTAGCGGGAGAAACCGGGGAGCTGTTTTTT,CASSLELAGETGELFF
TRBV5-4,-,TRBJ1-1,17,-,TGTGCCAGCAGCCCCACCCTAGGGACCCGAGTGGGCACTGAAGCTTTCTTT,CASSPTLGTRVGTEAFF
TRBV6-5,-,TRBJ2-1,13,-,TGTGCCAGCAGCTTACTGGCAGCGCATGAGCAGTTCTTC,CASSLLAAHEQFF
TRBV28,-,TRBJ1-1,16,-,TGTGCCAGCAGTTTTGAGCTCGGGGGCTTGGACACTGAAGCTTTCTTT,CASSFELGGLDTEAFF
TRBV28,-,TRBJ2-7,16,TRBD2,TGTGCCAGTTTTACTAGCGGGAGGACGGGCTCCTACGAGCAGTACTTC,CASFTSGRTGSYEQYF
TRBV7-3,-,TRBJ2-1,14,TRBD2,TGTGCCACCCGCCGGCTAGCGGGCGACAATGAGCAGTTCTTC,CATRRLAGDNEQFF
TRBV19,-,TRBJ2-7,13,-,TGTGCCAGTAGTAACACGGTCTACTACGAGCAGTACTTC,CASSNTVYYEQYF
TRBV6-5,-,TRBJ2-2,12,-,TGTGCCAGCGGCAGGGCGACCGGGGAGCTGTTTTTT,CASGRATGELFF
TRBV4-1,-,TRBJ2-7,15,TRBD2,TGCGCCAGCAGCCAAGACACTGGGACTAGCGCCGAGCAGTACTTC,CASSQDTGTSAEQYF
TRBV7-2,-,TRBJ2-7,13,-,TGTGCCAGCAGCGACTACGCGGCTTACGAGCAGTACTTC,CASSDYAAYEQYF
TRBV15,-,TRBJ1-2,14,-,TGTGCCACCAGCAGAGCGGGGTTCAACTATGGCTACACCTTC,CATSRAGFNYGYTF
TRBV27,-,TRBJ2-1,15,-,TGTGCCAGCAGTTTACTTCGACAGAGAGGGGATGAGCAGTTCTTC,CASSLLRQRGDEQFF
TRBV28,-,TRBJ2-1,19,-,TGTGCCAGCAGTTTAACTCGCTCGCCCGGGGGCGGGAGCTACAATGAGCAGTTCTTC,CASSLTRSPGGGSYNEQFF
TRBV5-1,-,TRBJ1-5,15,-,TGCGCCAGCAGCTTTTTGGGGGGTACAAATCAGCCCCAGCATTTT,CASSFLGGTNQPQHF
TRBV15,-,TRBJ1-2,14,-,TGTGCCACCAGCAACCAGGGGCACCTCTATGGCTACACCTTC,CATSNQGHLYGYTF
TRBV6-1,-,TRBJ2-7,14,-,TGTGCCAGCAGTGAAGAAGTGATAACCTACGAGCAGTACTTC,CASSEEVITYEQYF
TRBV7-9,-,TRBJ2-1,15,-,TGTGCCAGCAGCGCTGGGGTAAGCTCCTACAATGAGCAGTTCTTC,CASSAGVSSYNEQFF
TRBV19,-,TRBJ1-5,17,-,TGTGCCAGTAGTATATGGGGGGAATGGGGTAGCAATCAGCCCCAGCATTTT,CASSIWGEWGSNQPQHF
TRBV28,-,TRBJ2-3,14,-,TGTGCCAGCAGTCCTCGGGGACTTGCAGATACGCAGTATTTT,CASSPRGLADTQYF
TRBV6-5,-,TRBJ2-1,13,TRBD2,TGTGCCACCTCGGCTAGCGGGATCAATGAGCAGTTCTTC,CATSASGINEQFF
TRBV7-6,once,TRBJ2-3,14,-,TGTGCCAGCAGCTTAAGGCCATTCACAGATACGCAGTATTTT,CASSLRPFTDTQYF